Shown below are 5 T cell receptor beta chains from a single sample sequenced in a study of cytomegalovirus exposure and HLA in healthy donors. PCR amplification relied on 60 Vbeta primers (plus 13 Jbeta primers). Assay: immunoSEQ multiplex PCR; the TCRdb copy retains only in-frame clones and omits some. The repertoire holds fewer than 250,000 clones, with 83% as singletons. The sequenced sample was PBMCs. Every receptor here comes from a girl between 5 and 17 years old in good health and CMV-seronegative.

This chain uses TRBV15 with TRBJ2-1; D is perhaps TRBD2 (5 bases). The CDR3 runs 12 residues. Germline CDR1 reads LNHNV; CDR2 reads YYDKDF (reference sequence). The V and J ends lost 1 base and 9 bases respectively, with 7 bases between them. CDR3 loop: CATSRVGGEQFF. As DNA, the CDR3 is TGTGCCACCAGCAGAGTAGGAGGTGAGCAGTTCTTC. Based on the CDR3 plus reference TRBV15 and TRBJ2-1, the full variable domain is DAMVIQNPRYQVTQFGKPVTLSCSQTLNHNVMYWYQQKSSQAPKLLFHYYDKDFNNEADTPDNFQSRRPNTSFCFLDIRSPGLGDTAMYLCATSRVGGEQFFGPGTRLTVL.

This chain uses TRBV28 with TRBJ1-4; weak D call: TRBD1 (5 bases). Trimming took off 7 bases at V and 5 bases at J, with 17 bases between the two ends. The germline CDR1 and CDR2 sequences are MDHEN and SYDVKM. CDR3 length: 15 residues. CDR3 protein: CASTSPGGGNEKLFF. CDR3 coding DNA: TGTGCCAGCACCTCCCCCGGGGGAGGAAATGAAAAACTGTTTTTT.

The rearrangement joins TRBV7-2 to TRBJ2-5; TRBD1 matches 7 bases. Trimming removed 2 bases from V and 5 bases from J; junction bases left unmatched: 8. CDR3 length equals 15 residues. In germline, CDR1 is SGHTA, CDR2 FQGNSA. The CDR3 region has the DNA TGTGCCAGCAGCTTAAACACAGGGGTAGTGGAGACCCAGTACTTC. Residues: CASSLNTGVVETQYF.

The count of this clone is one. V usage is TRBV28 and J usage is TRBJ2-7, with TRBD2 identical over 12 bases. J was trimmed by 3 bases and V by 0 bases; bases with no gene match: 6. Germline CDR1 reads MDHEN; CDR2 reads SYDVKM. The CDR3 runs 17 residues. This CDR3 is CASSLWSSGRAFYEQYF. In DNA, the CDR3 is TGTGCCAGCAGTTTATGGTCTAGCGGGAGGGCCTTCTACGAGCAGTACTTC.

The V and J genes are TRBV5-1 and TRBJ2-1, with D unclear. Germline CDR1 SGHRS, CDR2 YFSETQ. The CDR3 sequence is 15 residues long. V dropped 0 bases and J dropped 0 bases, with 7 bases sitting between them. CDR3: CASSLDASSYNEQFF. CDR3 nucleotides: TGCGCCAGCAGCTTGGATGCGAGCTCCTACAATGAGCAGTTCTTC.